The 15 T cell receptor beta chains reported below all come from one sample, sequenced in a study of T cells in localized non-small cell lung cancer. The protocol was immunoSEQ multiplex PCR, while the TCRdb copy is restricted to in-frame clones and leaves out a portion. This sample carries about 1,600 clones, under 40% of them seen once, and the ten largest clones take just over 14%. This specimen was normal lung tissue next to the tumor, taken before any cancer treatment. Source of these receptors: a female donor aged 60 or older with stage II squamous cell lung carcinoma.

The chain links TRBV19 to TRBJ1-4; possible D gene TRBD1, 5 bases. Germline CDR1 is LNHDA and CDR2 is SQIVND (reference sequence). V lost 7 bases to trimming and J lost 2 bases, with 11 bases between them. This CDR3 contains 14 residues. The CDR3 DNA sequence: TGTGCCAGTACCCCACAGGTTACTAATGAAAAACTGTTTTTT. Translated, it gives CASTPQVTNEKLFF.

This clone was recorded a few times. The rearrangement links TRBV6-8 to TRBJ2-3; possible D gene TRBD2, 6 bases. The CDR3 spans 14 residues. The V end lost 6 bases, the J end lost 4 bases, and 14 bases lay between the germline ends. CDR1 and CDR2 (germline): MNHGY, SAAAGT. In nucleotides, the CDR3 is TGTGCCAGCAGGAGTCCAGGGACTGCAGATACGCAGTATTTT. Protein sequence: CASRSPGTADTQYF.

V gene TRBV11-3 combines with J gene TRBJ1-2, with D possibly matching TRBD1 (6 bases). The CDR3 is 15 residues long. CDR1 is SGHNT, CDR2 YENEEA, per germline. V was clipped by 5 bases and J by 2 bases, with 15 bases between them. The CDR3 nucleotides are TGTGCCAGCAGCCCCGGGGCAGGGGCGAACTATGGCTACACCTTC. Residues: CASSPGAGANYGYTF. Supplemented by reference TRBV11-3 and TRBJ1-2, the full variable domain reads EAGVVQSPRYKIIEKKQPVAFWCNPISGHNTLYWYLQNLGQGPELLIRYENEEAVDDSQLPKDRFSAERLKGVDSTLKIQPAELGDSAVYLCASSPGAGANYGYTFGSGTRLTVV.

The chain links TRBV19 to TRBJ1-6, with 8 bases matching TRBD1. This CDR3 comprises 14 residues. Trimming at V came to 7 bases and at J to 9 bases, leaving 8 bases not matched to a gene. The germline CDR1 and CDR2 sequences are LNHDA and SQIVND (reference sequence). The CDR3 loop reads CASNPAGGVSPLHF. The CDR3 coding sequence is TGTGCCAGTAACCCCGCAGGGGGCGTTTCACCCCTCCACTTT.

There are a few counts of this clone. The V and J genes are TRBV6-8 and TRBJ1-2, with D maybe TRBD1 (5 bases). The CDR3 has 15 residues. CDR1 is MNHGY and CDR2 is SAAAGT in the germline V gene. V was trimmed by 6 bases and J by 3 bases, leaving 17 bases between them. In DNA, the CDR3 is TGTGCCAGCAGCCGGGGCCAGATGGACTACTATGGCTACACCTTC. This sequence encodes CASSRGQMDYYGYTF.

This chain connects TRBV9 to TRBJ1-4; D may be TRBD1 (5 bases). V was shortened by 4 bases and J by 3 bases, with 13 bases between the two germline ends. Germline V gene data show CDR1 as SGDLS and CDR2 as YYNGEE. The CDR3 is made up of 15 amino acids. DNA for the CDR3: TGTGCCAGCAGCCCCCGCAAGGGGCCTAATGAAAAACTGTTTTTT. This sequence encodes CASSPRKGPNEKLFF.

The chain combines TRBV6-8 with TRBJ1-3; D unresolved. In germline, CDR1 is MNHGY, CDR2 SAAAGT. The CDR3 extends over 15 amino acids. V gave up 0 bases and J gave up 6 bases, with 12 bases separating them. The CDR3: CASSYSKVAENTIYF. The CDR3 DNA is TGTGCCAGCAGTTACTCGAAAGTAGCCGAAAACACCATATATTTT.

The V gene is TRBV19, the J gene TRBJ2-7; maybe TRBD1 (5 bases). The V and J ends lost 3 bases and 9 bases respectively, with 18 bases between them. From germline, CDR1 is LNHDA and CDR2 SQIVND (reference sequence). This CDR3 region has 14 residues. The CDR3 sequence: CASSMGRQGSAQYF. Here the CDR3 DNA reads TGTGCCAGTAGTATGGGGCGGCAGGGAAGCGCGCAGTACTTC. The variable domain in full, completed from reference TRBV19 and TRBJ2-7, reads DGGITQSPKYLFRKEGQNVTLSCEQNLNHDAMYWYRQDPGQGLRLIYYSQIVNDFQKGDIAEGYSVSREKKESFPLTVTSAQKNPTAFYLCASSMGRQGSAQYFGPGTRLTVT.

This clone was seen a handful of times. The chain combines TRBV9 with TRBJ2-3, with a tentative D call TRBD1 (6 bases). V lost 4 bases and J 14 bases, leaving 20 bases between the germline ends. Germline V gene data show CDR1 as SGDLS and CDR2 as YYNGEE. The CDR3 totals 13 residues. The CDR3 coding sequence is TGTGCCAGCAGCTCCGGCACCGGGACATATCCGTATTTT. Translation: CASSSGTGTYPYF.

This rearrangement joins TRBV15 to TRBJ2-7, with 7 bases that match TRBD1. J gave up 0 bases and V 1 base, and 6 bases lay outside the gene matches. The CDR3 runs to 16 residues. Germline lookup yields CDR1 LNHNV and CDR2 YYDKDF (reference sequence). The CDR3 region has the DNA TGTGCCACCAGCAGAGTAGGGACAGCTTTCTCCTACGAGCAGTACTTC. Its protein product is CATSRVGTAFSYEQYF.

Sample share makes this clone large (0.1 to 1%). The chain joins TRBV11-3 to TRBJ2-1, with 7 nucleotides matching TRBD1. This CDR3 is built from 15 residues. Germline CDR1 and CDR2: SGHNT and YENEEA. The V gene end was trimmed by 1 base and the J gene end by 10 bases; junction bases not matched to a gene: 10. CDR3 nucleotide sequence: TGTGCCAGCAGCTTAGGGACAGGTCAAGTAGGGGAGCAGTTCTTC. It is translated as CASSLGTGQVGEQFF. The full variable domain, rest sourced from reference TRBV11-3 and TRBJ2-1, is EAGVVQSPRYKIIEKKQPVAFWCNPISGHNTLYWYLQNLGQGPELLIRYENEEAVDDSQLPKDRFSAERLKGVDSTLKIQPAELGDSAVYLCASSLGTGQVGEQFFGPGTRLTVL.

The J gene is TRBJ2-7, the V gene TRBV7-2; 7 nucleotides match TRBD1. The J segment lost 2 bases and the V segment lost 5 bases, leaving 3 bases of the junction unmatched. Germline assignment: CDR1 SGHTA and CDR2 FQGNSA. CDR3 length: 13 residues. The CDR3: CASSLGTAYEQYF. The DNA of the CDR3 is TGTGCCAGCAGCCTCGGGACAGCCTACGAGCAGTACTTC.

The J gene is TRBJ2-3, the V gene TRBV11-3, with D tentatively TRBD1 or TRBD2 (6 bases each). Looked up from germline, CDR1 is SGHNT and CDR2 is YENEEA. Trimming removed 3 bases at V and 5 bases at J, with 15 bases between. This CDR3 contains 15 residues. CDR3 residues: CASSLGGWGKDTQYF. The DNA for the CDR3 is TGTGCCAGCAGCTTGGGGGGCTGGGGGAAAGATACGCAGTATTTT.

The gene calls are TRBV19 and TRBJ2-5, with D tentatively TRBD1 (6 bases). The CDR3 is 13 amino acids. CDR1 is LNHDA and CDR2 is SQIVND in the germline V gene (reference sequence). V was shortened by 4 bases and J by 3 bases, with 9 bases between the two germline ends. The CDR3, as DNA: TGTGCCAGTAGTACCCACAGGGAAGAGACCCAGTACTTC. Its translation is CASSTHREETQYF.

In this sample, this clone turned up once. V is TRBV29-1 and J is TRBJ1-3; 7 bases are a match to TRBD1. The germline CDR1 and CDR2 sequences are SQVTM and ANQGSEA. This CDR3 region has 15 residues. Trimming took 6 bases from V and 2 from J; bases not matched to a gene: 10. CDR3 residues: CSVRQGGATGNTIYF. CDR3 bases: TGCAGCGTCCGCCAGGGGGGAGCAACTGGAAACACCATATATTTT.